Each of the 3 T cell receptor beta chains below was sequenced from the same sample in a study of vaccination and CD4 T cells after COVID-19. Treatment defined: roughly nine-day PBMC culture with coronavirus spike peptide pools or control peptides (ViraFEST assay). These receptors have no identified antigens. The study sequenced cultured CD4+ T cell DNA using the Oncomine TCR Beta short-read assay. One entry per CDR3 protein, called by TCRdb with MiXCR from the PCR reads. The sample yields just over 20,000 distinct CDR3 sequences, under 80% seen once. The source was CD4+ T cells from blood, cultured in vitro, collected before SARS-CoV-2 vaccination. The receptor set was obtained from a human donor who received a COVID-19 vaccine.

The gene calls are TRBV19 and TRBJ1-1; D may be TRBD1 (5 bases). The V gene lost 5 bases and the J gene lost 6 bases, with 19 bases spanning the gap. The CDR3 is 15 residues long. Germline V gene lookup returns CDR1 LNHDA and CDR2 SQIVND (reference sequence). DNA of the CDR3: TGTGCCAGTAGTCTGGGAGGGGATGGTATGGCTGAAGCTTTCTTT. It is translated as CASSLGGDGMAEAFF.

The CDR3 DNA reads TGCAGCGTTGGTCGTGTCGGGCACGCCATCCAAGAGACCCAGTACTTC. Translating it yields CSVGRVGHAIQETQYF. The chain recombines TRBV29-1 with TRBJ2-5; no firm D call. Trimming removed 4 bases at V and 1 base at J, with 19 bases between. From germline, CDR1 is SQVTM and CDR2 ANQGSEA. This CDR3 has 16 amino acids.

The rearrangement joins TRBV20-1 to TRBJ2-2; tentatively, D is TRBD1 or TRBD2 (5 bases each). The germline V and J ends were trimmed by 2 bases and 6 bases, with 10 bases remaining between them. Germline-derived CDR1 and CDR2 are DFQATT and SNEGSKA (reference sequence). The CDR3 length is 13 residues. The CDR3 loop is CSARPKGPGELFF. For the CDR3, the DNA is TGCAGTGCTAGACCCAAGGGACCCGGGGAGCTGTTTTTT.